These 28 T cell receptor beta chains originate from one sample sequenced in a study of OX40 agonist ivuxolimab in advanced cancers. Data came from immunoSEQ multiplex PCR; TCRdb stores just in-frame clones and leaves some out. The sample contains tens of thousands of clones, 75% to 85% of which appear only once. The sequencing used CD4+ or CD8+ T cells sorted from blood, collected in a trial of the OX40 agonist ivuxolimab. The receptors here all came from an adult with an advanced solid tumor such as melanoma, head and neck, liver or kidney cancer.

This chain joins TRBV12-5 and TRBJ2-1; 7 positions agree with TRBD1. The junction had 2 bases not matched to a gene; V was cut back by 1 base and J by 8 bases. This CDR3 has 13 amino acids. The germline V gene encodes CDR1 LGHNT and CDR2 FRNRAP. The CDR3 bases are TGTGCTAGTGGTTTGGGACAGGGCGATGAGCAGTTCTTC. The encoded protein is CASGLGQGDEQFF.

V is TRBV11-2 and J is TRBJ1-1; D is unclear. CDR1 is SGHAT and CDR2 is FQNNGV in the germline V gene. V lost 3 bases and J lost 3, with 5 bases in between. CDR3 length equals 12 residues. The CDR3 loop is CASSFPYTEAFF. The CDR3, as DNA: TGTGCCAGCAGCTTCCCGTACACTGAAGCTTTCTTT. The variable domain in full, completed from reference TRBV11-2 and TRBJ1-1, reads EAGVAQSPRYKIIEKRQSVAFWCNPISGHATLYWYQQILGQGPKLLIQFQNNGVVDDSQLPKDRFSAERLKGVDSTLKIQPAKLEDSAVYLCASSFPYTEAFFGQGTRLTVV.

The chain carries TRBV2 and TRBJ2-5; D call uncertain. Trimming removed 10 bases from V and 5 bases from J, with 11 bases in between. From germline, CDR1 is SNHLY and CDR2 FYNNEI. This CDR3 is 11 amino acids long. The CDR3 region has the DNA TGTGCCACGCTTAAGAGGGAGACCCAGTACTTC. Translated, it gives CATLKRETQYF. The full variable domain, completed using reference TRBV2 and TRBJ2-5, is EPEVTQTPSHQVTQMGQEVILRCVPISNHLYFYWYRQILGQKVEFLVSFYNNEISEKSEIFDDQFSVERPDGSNFTLKIRSTKLEDSAMYFCATLKRETQYFGPGTRLLVL.

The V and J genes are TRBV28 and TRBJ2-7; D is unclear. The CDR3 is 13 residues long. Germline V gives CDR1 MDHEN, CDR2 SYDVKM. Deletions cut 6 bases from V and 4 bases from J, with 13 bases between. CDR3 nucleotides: TGTGCCAGCAGCCCAGGCAGTAGTTACGAGCAGTACTTC. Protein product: CASSPGSSYEQYF.

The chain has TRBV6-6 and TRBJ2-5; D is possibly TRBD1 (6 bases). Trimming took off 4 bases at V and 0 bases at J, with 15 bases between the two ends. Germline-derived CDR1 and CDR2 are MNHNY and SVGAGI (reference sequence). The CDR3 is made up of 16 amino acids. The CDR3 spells CASSWGPTGNQETQYF. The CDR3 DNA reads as TGTGCCAGCAGTTGGGGTCCCACAGGGAACCAAGAGACCCAGTACTTC.

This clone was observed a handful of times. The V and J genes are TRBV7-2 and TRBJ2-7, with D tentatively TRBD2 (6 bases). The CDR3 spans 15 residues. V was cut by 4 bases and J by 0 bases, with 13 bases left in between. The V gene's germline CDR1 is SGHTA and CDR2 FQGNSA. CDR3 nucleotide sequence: TGTGCCAGCAGCTCAAGCGGGTATAGCTCCTACGAGCAGTACTTC. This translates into CASSSSGYSSYEQYF.

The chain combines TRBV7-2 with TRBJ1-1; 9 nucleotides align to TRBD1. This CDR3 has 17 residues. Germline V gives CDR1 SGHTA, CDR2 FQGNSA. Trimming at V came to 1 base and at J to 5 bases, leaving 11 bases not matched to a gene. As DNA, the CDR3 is TGTGCCAGCAGCTTAGACTCCACAGGGGGCGTCTGGACTGAAGCTTTCTTT. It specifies CASSLDSTGGVWTEAFF.

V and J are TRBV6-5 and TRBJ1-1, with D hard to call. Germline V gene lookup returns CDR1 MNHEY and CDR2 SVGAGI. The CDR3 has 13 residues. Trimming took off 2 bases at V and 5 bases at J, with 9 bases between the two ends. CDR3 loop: CASSYGPRTEAFF. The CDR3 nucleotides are TGTGCCAGCAGTTACGGCCCTCGGACTGAAGCTTTCTTT.

Here the CDR3 reads CASSKGRTHGYTF. In DNA form, the CDR3 reads TGTGCCAGCAGCAAAGGGAGGACACATGGCTACACCTTC. The chain carries TRBV21-1 and TRBJ1-2. TRBV21-1 is listed as a pseudogene. The CDR3 is 13 residues long.

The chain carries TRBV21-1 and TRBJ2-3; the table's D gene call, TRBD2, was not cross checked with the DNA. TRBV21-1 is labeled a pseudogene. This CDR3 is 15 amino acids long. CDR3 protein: CASSLRTSGTDTQYF. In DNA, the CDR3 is TGTGCCAGCAGCCTCCGGACTAGCGGCACAGATACGCAGTATTTT.

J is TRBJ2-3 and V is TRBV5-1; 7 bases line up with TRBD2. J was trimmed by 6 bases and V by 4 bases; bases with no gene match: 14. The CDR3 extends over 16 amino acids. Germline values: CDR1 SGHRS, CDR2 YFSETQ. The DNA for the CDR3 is TGCGCCAGCAGCCTCACAAGCGGGACCCGCGCGGATACGCAGTATTTT. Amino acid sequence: CASSLTSGTRADTQYF.

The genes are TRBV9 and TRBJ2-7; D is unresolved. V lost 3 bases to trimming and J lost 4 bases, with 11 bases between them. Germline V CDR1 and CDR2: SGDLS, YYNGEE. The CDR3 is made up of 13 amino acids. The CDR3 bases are TGTGCCAGCAGCGCCCCCGGTTCATACGAGCAGTACTTC. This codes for CASSAPGSYEQYF.

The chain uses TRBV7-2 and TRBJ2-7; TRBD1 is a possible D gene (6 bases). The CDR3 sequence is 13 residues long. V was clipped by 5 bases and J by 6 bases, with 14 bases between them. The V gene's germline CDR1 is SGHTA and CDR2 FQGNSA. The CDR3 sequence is CASSTGFSSEQYF. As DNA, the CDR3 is TGTGCCAGCAGCACAGGGTTCTCGTCCGAGCAGTACTTC.

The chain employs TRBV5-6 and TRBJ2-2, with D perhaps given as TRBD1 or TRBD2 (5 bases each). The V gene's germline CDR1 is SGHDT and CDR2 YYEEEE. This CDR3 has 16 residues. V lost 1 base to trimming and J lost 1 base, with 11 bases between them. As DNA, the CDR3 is TGTGCCAGCAGCTTGACGGGACGGATGAACACCGGGGAGCTGTTTTTT. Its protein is CASSLTGRMNTGELFF.

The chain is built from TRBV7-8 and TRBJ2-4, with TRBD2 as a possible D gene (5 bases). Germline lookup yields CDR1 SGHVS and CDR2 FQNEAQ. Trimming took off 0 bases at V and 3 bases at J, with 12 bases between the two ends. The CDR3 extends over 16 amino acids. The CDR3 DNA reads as TGTGCCAGCAGCTTAGCGGCGGGCTTGGGCAAAAACATTCAGTACTTC. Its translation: CASSLAAGLGKNIQYF.

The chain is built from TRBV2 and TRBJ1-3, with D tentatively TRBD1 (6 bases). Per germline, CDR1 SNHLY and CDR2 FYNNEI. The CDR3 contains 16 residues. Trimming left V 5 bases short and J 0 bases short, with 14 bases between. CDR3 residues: CASSLQGRSSGNTIYF. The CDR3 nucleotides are TGTGCCAGCAGTCTACAGGGAAGAAGCTCTGGAAACACCATATATTTT. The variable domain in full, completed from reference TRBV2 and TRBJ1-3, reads EPEVTQTPSHQVTQMGQEVILRCVPISNHLYFYWYRQILGQKVEFLVSFYNNEISEKSEIFDDQFSVERPDGSNFTLKIRSTKLEDSAMYFCASSLQGRSSGNTIYFGEGSWLTVV.

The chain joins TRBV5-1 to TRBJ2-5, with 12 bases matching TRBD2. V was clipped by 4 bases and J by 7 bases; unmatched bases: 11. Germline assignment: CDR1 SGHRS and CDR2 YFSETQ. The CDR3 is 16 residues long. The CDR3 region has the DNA TGCGCCAGCAGCACCGCCGGGACTAGCGGGTTCGGGACCCAGTACTTC. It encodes CASSTAGTSGFGTQYF.

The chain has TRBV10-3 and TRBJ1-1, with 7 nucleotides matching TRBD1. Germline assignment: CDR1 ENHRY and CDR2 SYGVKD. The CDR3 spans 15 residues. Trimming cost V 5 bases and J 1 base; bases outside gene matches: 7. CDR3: CAISSFRGGNTEAFF. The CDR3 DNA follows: TGTGCCATCAGTAGCTTCAGGGGGGGGAACACTGAAGCTTTCTTT.

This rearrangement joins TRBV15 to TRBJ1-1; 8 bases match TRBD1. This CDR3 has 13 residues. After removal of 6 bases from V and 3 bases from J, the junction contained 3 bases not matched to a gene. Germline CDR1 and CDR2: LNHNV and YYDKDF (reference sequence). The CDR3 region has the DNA TGTGCCACCAGAAGACAGGGGTACACTGAAGCTTTCTTT. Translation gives CATRRQGYTEAFF. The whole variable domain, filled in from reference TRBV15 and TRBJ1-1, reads DAMVIQNPRYQVTQFGKPVTLSCSQTLNHNVMYWYQQKSSQAPKLLFHYYDKDFNNEADTPDNFQSRRPNTSFCFLDIRSPGLGDTAMYLCATRRQGYTEAFFGQGTRLTVV.

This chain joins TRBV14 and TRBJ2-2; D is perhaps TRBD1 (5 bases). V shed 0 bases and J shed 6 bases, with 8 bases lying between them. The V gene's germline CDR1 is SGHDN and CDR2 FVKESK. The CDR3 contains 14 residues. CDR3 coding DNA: TGTGCCAGCAGCCAAGAACAGGTTTCCGGGGAGCTGTTTTTT. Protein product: CASSQEQVSGELFF.

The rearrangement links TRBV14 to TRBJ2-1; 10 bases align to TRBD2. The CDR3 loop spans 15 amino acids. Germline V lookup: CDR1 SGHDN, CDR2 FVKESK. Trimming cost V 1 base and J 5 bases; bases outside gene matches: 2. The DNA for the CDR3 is TGTGCCAGCAGCCAAGCTAGCGGGAGAAACAATGAGCAGTTCTTC. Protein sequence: CASSQASGRNNEQFF.

The CDR3 loop reads CASSLGQVNTEAFF. CDR3 coding DNA: TGTGCCAGCAGCCTAGGACAAGTGAACACTGAAGCTTTCTTT. This rearrangement joins TRBV7-9 to TRBJ1-1; possible D gene TRBD1, 5 bases. The CDR3 is made up of 14 amino acids. Trimming left V 5 bases short and J 0 bases short, with 10 bases between. From germline, CDR1 is SEHNR and CDR2 FQNEAQ (reference sequence).

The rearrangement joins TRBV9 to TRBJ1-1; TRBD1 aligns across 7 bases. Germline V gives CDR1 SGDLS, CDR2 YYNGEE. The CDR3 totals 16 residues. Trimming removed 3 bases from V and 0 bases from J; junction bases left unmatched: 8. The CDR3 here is CASSAKTGKVNTEAFF. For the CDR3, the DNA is TGTGCCAGCAGCGCCAAGACAGGGAAGGTGAACACTGAAGCTTTCTTT.

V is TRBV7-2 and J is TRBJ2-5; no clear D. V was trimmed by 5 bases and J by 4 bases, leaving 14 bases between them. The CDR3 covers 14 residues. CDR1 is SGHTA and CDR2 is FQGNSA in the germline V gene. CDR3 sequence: CASSPRTPPETQYF. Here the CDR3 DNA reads TGTGCCAGCAGCCCAAGGACGCCCCCAGAGACCCAGTACTTC.

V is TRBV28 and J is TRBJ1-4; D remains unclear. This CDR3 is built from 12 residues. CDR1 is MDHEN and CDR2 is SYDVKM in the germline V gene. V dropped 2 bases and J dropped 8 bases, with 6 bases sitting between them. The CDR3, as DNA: TGTGCCAGCAGTTTAGGATCCGAAAAACTGTTTTTT. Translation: CASSLGSEKLFF.

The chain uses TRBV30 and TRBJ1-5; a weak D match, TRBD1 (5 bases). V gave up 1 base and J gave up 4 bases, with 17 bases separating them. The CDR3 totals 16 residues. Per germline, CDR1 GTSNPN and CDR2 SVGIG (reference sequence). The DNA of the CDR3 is TGTGCCTGGAGTGGCGGGGCCGGGGCGGGTAATCAGCCCCAGCATTTT. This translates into CAWSGGAGAGNQPQHF.

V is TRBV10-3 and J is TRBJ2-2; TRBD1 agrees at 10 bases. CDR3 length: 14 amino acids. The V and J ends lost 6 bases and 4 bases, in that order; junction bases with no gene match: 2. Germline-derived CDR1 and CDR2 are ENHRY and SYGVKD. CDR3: CAIRDRGLTGELFF. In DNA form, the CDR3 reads TGTGCCATCAGAGACAGGGGGCTCACCGGGGAGCTGTTTTTT.

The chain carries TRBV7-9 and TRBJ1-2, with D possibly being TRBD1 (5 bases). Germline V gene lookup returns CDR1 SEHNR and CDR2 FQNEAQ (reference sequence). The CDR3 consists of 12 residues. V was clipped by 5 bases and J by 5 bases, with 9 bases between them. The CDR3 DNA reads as TGTGCCAGCAGCGAAAGGGGATATGGCTACACCTTC. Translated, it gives CASSERGYGYTF.